This TCR beta chain comes out of a study of PD-1 blockade in classical Hodgkin lymphoma. Findings and caveats of the study: Complete responders had baseline diversity similar to newly diagnosed patients. CD4+ TCR diversity climbed significantly by C4D1, unlike CD8+ TCR diversity.

All patients relapsed after autologous stem cell transplantation, and brentuximab vedotin exposure varied. The patients, who had relapsed/refractory classical Hodgkin lymphoma, achieved best responses of complete response, partial response or progressive disease. As regards this clone: Its specificity is unknown.

Trimming took off 1 base at V and 7 bases at J, with 6 bases between the two ends. The CDR3 length is 11 residues. Germline loops: CDR1 DFQATT, CDR2 SNEGSKA (reference sequence). Profiling relied on immunoSEQ multiplex PCR, and the TCRdb table lists in-frame clones only, not all of them. The sample holds about 19,000 clones, roughly 85% seen once. This rearrangement joins TRBV20-1 to TRBJ2-3, with D uncertain. The receptor's source is a human donor with classical Hodgkin lymphoma. The sample consisted of peripheral blood mononuclear cells (PBMCs), taken before the second cycle of nivolumab. The CDR3 loop reads CSARGEYTQYF. The CDR3, as DNA: TGCAGTGCTAGAGGGGAATATACGCAGTATTTT.